This T cell receptor beta chain is drawn from a study of blood T cells in healthy people across ages. Study outcomes and limitations: Bulk PBMC profiling left naive and antigen-experienced comparisons inconclusive.

The study drew donors from healthy Caucasian individuals in Russia aged roughly 6 to 90. Each sample provided at least 5 micrograms of extracted total RNA. With regard to this clonotype: Its antigen is not identified.

The second PCR ran 7 to 11 cycles with a sample-barcoded 5' primer and J-beta primers. The yield of each sample was at least 2.5 million CDR3-containing paired-end reads. TCRdb used MiXCR to reprocess the 5' RACE reads, holding one entry per CDR3 protein. The data hold just over 800,000 distinct CDR3 sequences, with 55% to 65% observed a single time. The ends lost 5 bases at V and 9 bases at J; junction bases unmatched: 11. Germline V lookup: CDR1 MDHEN, CDR2 SYDVKM. The CDR3 totals 14 residues. This TCR derives from a man under 40 in good health. The rearrangement joins TRBV28 to TRBJ2-3; 7 positions match TRBD1. Source material: blood. This chain's CDR3 is CASSAPQGRETQYF. As DNA, the CDR3 is TGTGCCAGCAGTGCCCCACAGGGGAGAGAAACGCAGTATTTT. The complete variable domain, with remaining parts taken from reference TRBV28 and TRBJ2-3, reads DVKVTQSSRYLVKRTGEKVFLECVQDMDHENMFWYRQDPGLGLRLIYFSYDVKMKEKGDIPEGYSVSREKKERFSLILESASTNQTSMYLCASSAPQGRETQYFGPGTRLTVL.